A single sample gave rise to the 21 T cell receptor beta chains below, sequenced in a study of CD8+ T cells in alopecia areata. Indicated treatment: oral pan-JAK inhibitor, 5-10 mg twice daily. Once RNA had been extracted, it was reverse transcribed into cDNA to act as the sequencing template. Clones were sequenced by immunoSEQ multiplex PCR, and TCRdb holds only the in-frame ones, with some missing. Seen here are 150,000 to 250,000 clones, around 56% observed once, and the top ten hold roughly 3.3%. The material sequenced was CD4+ T cells sorted from blood, taken at week 4, from a patient treated with tofacitinib. The source is a human donor with alopecia areata.

The chain joins TRBV29-1 to TRBJ2-5; maybe TRBD1 (5 bases). From germline, CDR1 is SQVTM and CDR2 ANQGSEA. The CDR3 runs to 13 residues. Deletions cut 6 bases from V and 5 bases from J, with 16 bases between. CDR3 residues: CSVAQGMGETQYF. CDR3 sequence (DNA): TGCAGCGTCGCCCAGGGTATGGGGGAGACCCAGTACTTC. The entire variable domain, with the rest obtained from reference TRBV29-1 and TRBJ2-5, is as follows: SAVISQKPSRDICQRGTSLTIQCQVDSQVTMMFWYRQQPGQSLTLIATANQGSEATYESGFVIDKFPISRPNLTFSTLTVSNMSPEDSSIYLCSVAQGMGETQYFGPGTRLLVL.

The V gene is TRBV4-1, the J gene TRBJ2-1, with D unresolved. The germline CDR1 and CDR2 sequences are MGHRA and YSYEKL. V lost 0 bases and J 14 bases, leaving 11 bases between the germline ends. The CDR3 runs to 12 residues. The CDR3 spells CASSQDLGNEFF. The CDR3, as DNA: TGCGCCAGCAGCCAAGATCTAGGGAATGAGTTCTTC.

The V gene is TRBV5-1, the J gene TRBJ2-2; 7 nucleotides align to TRBD1. This CDR3 region has 14 residues. Unmatched junction bases numbered 5, after V lost 5 bases and J lost 4 bases. CDR1 is SGHRS and CDR2 is YFSETQ in the germline V gene. The CDR3 loop is CASRINRGTGELFF. The CDR3 DNA is TGCGCCAGCAGAATTAACAGGGGCACCGGGGAGCTGTTTTTT.

The V and J genes are TRBV29-1 and TRBJ2-5; TRBD2 matches at 8 bases. CDR3 length equals 13 residues. Trimming took 4 bases from V and 3 from J; bases not matched to a gene: 4. Germline CDR1 is SQVTM and CDR2 is ANQGSEA. The CDR3 spells CSVVTSGEETQYF. In nucleotides, the CDR3 is TGCAGCGTTGTTACTAGCGGTGAAGAGACCCAGTACTTC.

V gene TRBV29-1 combines with J gene TRBJ2-7; 8 bases agree with TRBD2. Germline assignment: CDR1 SQVTM and CDR2 ANQGSEA. Trimming cost V 5 bases and J 3 bases; bases outside gene matches: 12. The CDR3 extends over 15 amino acids. CDR3 bases: TGCAGCGTTCTGTACCTCGGGGGGGGAAACTACGAGCAGTACTTC. It translates to CSVLYLGGGNYEQYF.

As to this clone: Compared with germline, one end of the junction differs, possibly owing to a read error. The chain couples TRBV5-4 to TRBJ1-1, with unresolved D. Per the germline V gene, CDR1 is SGHNT and CDR2 is YYREEE (reference sequence). CDR3 length equals 15 residues. The CDR3 bases are TGTGCCAGCAGCCTGGGTGGAGGGATGAACACTGAAGCTTTCTTC. It encodes CASSLGGGMNTEAFF.

The chain uses TRBV30 and TRBJ2-1, with 7 bases identical to TRBD2. Losses at the gene ends were 1 base for V and 2 bases for J; bases not matched to a gene: 5. Germline V CDR1 and CDR2: GTSNPN, SVGIG (reference sequence). The CDR3 sequence is 15 residues long. The CDR3 protein is CAWSETGTTYNEQFF. CDR3 DNA: TGTGCCTGGAGTGAAACCGGGACTACCTACAATGAGCAGTTCTTC.

The CDR3 region has the DNA TGCGCCAGCAGCTTAGGACAGGGCGGTGAAAAACTGTTTTTT. Its protein product is CASSLGQGGEKLFF. The V call is TRBV5-1, the J call TRBJ1-4, with 8 positions matching TRBD1. With V trimmed by 2 bases and J by 7 bases, 4 bases remained unmatched. The germline V gene encodes CDR1 SGHRS and CDR2 YFSETQ. The CDR3 is made up of 14 amino acids.

The rearrangement joins TRBV6-4 to TRBJ1-2; 8 positions agree with TRBD1. This CDR3 has 16 residues. V dropped 3 bases and J dropped 4; count of bases not matched to a gene: 10. CDR1 and CDR2 from the germline V gene are MRHNA and SNTAGT. The CDR3 region has the DNA TGTGCCAGCAGTGAAAGCGTCGGGACAGGCTCCTATGGCTACACCTTC. This encodes CASSESVGTGSYGYTF.

V and J are TRBV5-1 and TRBJ1-6; D is uncertain. Trimming pared 3 bases from V and 7 bases from J, leaving 11 bases between. Per the germline V gene, CDR1 is SGHRS and CDR2 is YFSETQ. The length of the CDR3 is 14 residues. The CDR3 here is CASSSTPLNSPLHF. The CDR3 bases are TGCGCCAGCAGCTCGACCCCACTGAATTCACCCCTCCACTTT. Using reference TRBV5-1 and TRBJ1-6 for the parts outside the CDR3, the full variable domain is KAGVTQTPRYLIKTRGQQVTLSCSPISGHRSVSWYQQTPGQGLQFLFEYFSETQRNKGNFPGRFSGRQFSNSRSEMNVSTLELGDSALYLCASSSTPLNSPLHFGNGTRLTVT.

This clone was seen just once. This chain connects TRBV10-3 to TRBJ2-7, with 9 positions matching TRBD1. V lost 6 bases and J lost 2; bases outside the gene matches: 5. This CDR3 region has 14 residues. From germline, CDR1 is ENHRY and CDR2 SYGVKD. CDR3 sequence reads: CAIRGTGHPYEQYF. DNA of the CDR3: TGTGCCATCAGGGGGACAGGGCACCCCTACGAGCAGTACTTC.

The gene calls are TRBV13 and TRBJ2-3; D may be TRBD2 (5 bases). V lost 4 bases, J lost 6 bases, and 14 bases lay in between. This CDR3 region has 14 residues. Germline CDR1 and CDR2: PRHDT and FYEKMQ (reference sequence). CDR3 loop: CASSSRREGDTQYF. In DNA, the CDR3 is TGTGCCAGCAGCTCGCGTCGGGAAGGGGATACGCAGTATTTT. The complete variable domain, with remaining parts taken from reference TRBV13 and TRBJ2-3, reads AAGVIQSPRHLIKEKRETATLKCYPIPRHDTVYWYQQGPGQDPQFLISFYEKMQSDKGSIPDRFSAQQFSDYHSELNMSSLELGDSALYFCASSSRREGDTQYFGPGTRLTVL.

V gene TRBV5-4 combines with J gene TRBJ2-1; D not resolved. The V gene's germline CDR1 is SGHNT and CDR2 YYREEE (reference sequence). This CDR3 has 12 residues. Trimming pared 3 bases from V and 6 bases from J, leaving 7 bases between. As DNA, the CDR3 is TGTGCCAGCAGCTCCCGAGCCAATGAGCAGTTCTTC. This gives the protein CASSSRANEQFF. Full variable domain (outside the CDR3, taken from reference TRBV5-4 and TRBJ2-1): ETGVTQSPTHLIKTRGQQVTLRCSSQSGHNTVSWYQQALGQGPQFIFQYYREEENGRGNFPPRFSGLQFPNYSSELNVNALELDDSALYLCASSSRANEQFFGPGTRLTVL.

V and J are TRBV29-1 and TRBJ2-3; the D gene is possibly TRBD2 (6 bases). The CDR3 sequence is 12 residues long. The germline V gene has CDR1 SQVTM and CDR2 ANQGSEA. Trimming cost V 6 bases and J 9 bases, with 16 bases left between them. The CDR3 reads CSVGGDVSTQYF. CDR3 sequence (DNA): TGCAGCGTCGGCGGGGATGTTTCGACGCAGTATTTT.

The rearrangement links TRBV5-1 to TRBJ2-7, with a weak D call TRBD1 (5 bases). The CDR3 covers 15 residues. V was pared by 5 bases and J by 1 base, with 16 bases between. Per the germline V gene, CDR1 is SGHRS and CDR2 is YFSETQ. The CDR3 loop is CASSPDLTASYEQYF. The CDR3 DNA sequence: TGCGCCAGCAGTCCTGACCTGACAGCTTCCTACGAGCAGTACTTC.

The chain carries TRBV5-1 and TRBJ1-4; D perhaps matches TRBD1 (5 bases). This CDR3 region has 13 residues. V was pared by 1 base and J by 8 bases, with 9 bases between. Looked up from germline, CDR1 is SGHRS and CDR2 is YFSETQ. Here the CDR3 reads CASSLRGEEKLFF. DNA for the CDR3: TGCGCCAGCAGCTTGCGAGGGGAAGAAAAACTGTTTTTT. Using reference TRBV5-1 and TRBJ1-4 for the parts outside the CDR3, the full variable domain is KAGVTQTPRYLIKTRGQQVTLSCSPISGHRSVSWYQQTPGQGLQFLFEYFSETQRNKGNFPGRFSGRQFSNSRSEMNVSTLELGDSALYLCASSLRGEEKLFFGSGTQLSVL.

The chain carries TRBV5-1 and TRBJ2-5; D possibly corresponds to TRBD2 (6 bases). Germline V gives CDR1 SGHRS, CDR2 YFSETQ. Deletions cut 1 base from V and 4 bases from J, with 14 bases between. The CDR3 has 15 amino acids. The CDR3 sequence: CASSLSPQGGETQYF. CDR3 bases: TGCGCCAGCAGCTTGAGTCCCCAGGGAGGAGAGACCCAGTACTTC. Full variable domain (missing parts from reference TRBV5-1 and TRBJ2-5): KAGVTQTPRYLIKTRGQQVTLSCSPISGHRSVSWYQQTPGQGLQFLFEYFSETQRNKGNFPGRFSGRQFSNSRSEMNVSTLELGDSALYLCASSLSPQGGETQYFGPGTRLLVL.

The V call is TRBV7-8, the J call TRBJ1-5; D remains ambiguous. Germline CDR1 is SGHVS and CDR2 is FQNEAQ. This CDR3 has 15 amino acids. With 6 bases removed from V and 7 bases from J, the gap between germline ends came to 19 bases. As DNA, the CDR3 is TGTGCCAGCAGTCCCAGTCTGAGGATCAGCCAGCCCCAGCATTTT. It codes for CASSPSLRISQPQHF.

Regarding this clone: One base away lies a much larger clone, so this may be a sequencing read error. The J gene is TRBJ2-4, the V gene TRBV4-2; 16 bases match TRBD2. Trimming at V came to 0 bases and at J to 1 base, leaving 6 bases not matched to a gene. This CDR3 spans 20 amino acids. Germline V gene data show CDR1 as LGHNA and CDR2 as YNFKEQ. The CDR3 reads CASSQEGTSGGAAAKNIQYF. DNA for the CDR3: TGTGCCAGCAGCCAAGAAGGGACTAGCGGGGGGGCCGCGGCCAAAAACATTCAGTACTTC.

Only a few counts were recorded for this clone. The V call is TRBV29-1, the J call TRBJ2-5, with unresolved D. This CDR3 has 10 residues. In germline, CDR1 is SQVTM, CDR2 ANQGSEA. The V end was cut by 8 bases, the J end by 5 bases, with 9 bases between. CDR3 residues: CSTRGETQYF. CDR3 nucleotides: TGCAGCACCCGTGGGGAGACCCAGTACTTC.

This clone showed up just a few times. The gene calls are TRBV5-6 and TRBJ2-5, with D possibly TRBD2 on 6 matching bases. The CDR3 length is 13 residues. Germline loops: CDR1 SGHDT, CDR2 YYEEEE. Trimming shortened V by 2 bases and J by 4 bases, and 9 bases separated the two germline ends. The CDR3 DNA is TGTGCCAGCAGCTTCTCTAGCGCAGAGACCCAGTACTTC. Protein product: CASSFSSAETQYF.